A selection of T cell receptor beta chains follows, all from one sample in a study of breast tumors, draining lymph nodes, adjacent tissues. MiXCR, applied by TCRdb to the multiplex PCR reads, yields one record per CDR3 protein. The sample has 200,000 to 250,000 distinct CDR3 sequences; less than 40% are singletons. Sequencing used axillary lymph node tissue. These receptors were obtained from a female donor with breast cancer. Some clones in this sample may be carry-over from other donors' samples. The CDR3 runs from the conserved cysteine through the conserved F or W. D genes are given only for firm matches. Rows give clone size only sometimes, using once, few, many, or a class for an expanded clone.

d_call,v_call,j_call,clone_size,cdr3_length,cdr3_aa,cdr3_nt
-,TRBV2,TRBJ2-7,-,14,CASSAQGAKWEQYF,TGTGCCAGCAGCGCGCAGGGAGCAAAGTGGGAGCAGTACTTC
TRBD2,TRBV29-1,TRBJ2-3,many,15,CSGGVAGGGGDTQYF,TGCAGCGGAGGGGTAGCGGGAGGAGGAGGAGATACGCAGTATTTT
-,TRBV7-6,TRBJ1-5,many,13,CASNSQSYQPQHF,TGTGCCAGCAACTCCCAGTCTTATCAGCCCCAGCATTTT
TRBD1,TRBV6-6,TRBJ1-4,many,14,CASSSQGGHEKLFF,TGTGCCAGCAGCTCACAGGGGGGGCATGAAAAACTGTTTTTT
-,TRBV20-1,TRBJ1-6,many,14,CSARPAEPNSPLHF,TGCAGTGCTAGGCCCGCAGAGCCCAATTCACCCCTCCACTTT
-,TRBV6-9,TRBJ1-6,many,18,CASSYQEGAGGHNSPLHF,TGTGCCAGCAGTTACCAGGAGGGCGCCGGTGGGCATAATTCACCCCTCCACTTT
-,TRBV6-5,TRBJ1-2,many,15,CASSHSFQSGYGYTF,TGTGCCAGCAGTCACTCGTTCCAGAGTGGCTATGGCTACACCTTC
TRBD2,TRBV20-1,TRBJ2-3,-,16,CSAPDRTSGKADTQYF,TGCAGTGCCCCCGATAGGACTAGCGGCAAAGCAGATACGCAGTATTTT
TRBD2,TRBV2,TRBJ2-3,many,17,CASRPGLAGLRTDTQYF,TGTGCCAGCAGACCGGGACTAGCGGGTCTCCGCACAGATACGCAGTATTTT
-,TRBV11-3,TRBJ2-1,many,12,CASSPRGGEQFF,TGTGCCAGCAGCCCGAGGGGGGGTGAGCAGTTCTTC
TRBD1,TRBV12-3/TRBV12-4,TRBJ2-7,few,16,CASSPAGTGVPYEQYF,TGTGCCAGCAGCCCGGCCGGGACAGGGGTCCCCTACGAGCAGTACTTC
TRBD1,TRBV7-9,TRBJ1-2,few,15,CASSPPGTDLYGYPF,TGTGCCAGCAGCCCGCCCGGGACAGACCTCTATGGCTACCCCTTC
TRBD2,TRBV27,TRBJ2-3,-,17,CASLRRGLAGGTDTQYF,TGTGCCAGTCTGCGGAGGGGACTAGCGGGAGGGACAGATACGCAGTATTTT
TRBD1,TRBV12-3/TRBV12-4,TRBJ1-3,many,16,CASSFRDSFSGNTIYF,TGTGCCAGCAGTTTCAGGGACAGCTTCTCTGGAAACACCATATATTTT
TRBD1,TRBV19,TRBJ1-2,many,16,CASSMLPTGGDDGYTF,TGTGCCAGTAGTATGCTCCCGACAGGGGGGGACGATGGCTACACCTTC
-,TRBV19,TRBJ2-7,many,13,CARGERRIYEQYF,TGTGCCAGGGGGGAGAGGAGGATTTACGAGCAGTACTTC
TRBD1,TRBV20-1,TRBJ2-3,many,16,CSAPKNSGGRTDTQYF,TGCAGTGCTCCAAAAAATTCAGGGGGAAGGACAGATACGCAGTATTTT
TRBD1,TRBV7-9,TRBJ2-7,many,14,CASSSVDRDDEQYF,TGTGCCAGCAGCTCCGTGGACAGGGACGACGAGCAGTACTTC
TRBD1,TRBV6-5,TRBJ1-6,-,15,CASSTQGALSSPLHF,TGTGCCAGCAGCACACAGGGGGCGCTTAGTTCACCCCTCCACTTT
-,TRBV5-1,TRBJ1-3,many,15,CASSYDRSSGNTIYF,TGCGCCAGCAGCTATGACAGGAGCTCTGGAAACACCATATATTTT
-,TRBV9,TRBJ2-7,many,14,CASSKHRDSYEQYF,TGTGCCAGCAGCAAACACAGGGACTCCTACGAGCAGTACTTC
-,TRBV10-3,TRBJ2-5,-,12,CAISGPRETQYF,TGTGCCATCAGTGGTCCCCGGGAGACCCAGTACTTC
TRBD1,TRBV5-1,TRBJ2-7,many,13,CASSLGDRGPSYF,TGCGCCAGCAGCTTGGGAGACAGGGGGCCGTCGTACTTC
TRBD1,TRBV13,TRBJ2-7,many,15,CASSERQGSSYEQYF,TGTGCCAGCAGCGAAAGACAGGGGAGCTCCTACGAGCAGTACTTC
TRBD2,TRBV7-8,TRBJ2-3,many,14,CASSDKRDADTQYF,TGTGCCAGCAGCGATAAGCGGGATGCAGATACGCAGTATTTT
TRBD2,TRBV5-8,TRBJ2-1,once,16,CASSLLAASSHNEQFF,TGTGCCAGCAGCTTACTAGCGGCGAGCTCCCACAATGAGCAGTTCTTC
-,TRBV12-3/TRBV12-4,TRBJ2-3,many,14,CASSFAGSTDTQYF,TGTGCCAGCAGTTTTGCGGGATCCACAGATACGCAGTATTTT
TRBD2,TRBV20-1,TRBJ2-5,-,15,CSARSSLAGAETQYF,TGCAGTGCTAGATCTTCCCTAGCGGGAGCGGAGACCCAGTACTTC
-,TRBV19,TRBJ1-4,-,14,CARDVGRTNEKLFF,TGTGCTAGAGATGTGGGGCGTACTAATGAAAAACTGTTTTTT
-,TRBV11-3,TRBJ2-6,-,21,CASSLDPGWGGGGSGANVLTF,TGTGCCAGCAGCTTAGATCCCGGGTGGGGAGGGGGCGGATCAGGGGCCAACGTCCTGACTTTC
-,TRBV6-5,TRBJ2-7,many,14,CASSYVGRTYEQYF,TGTGCCAGCAGTTACGTCGGGAGAACCTACGAGCAGTACTTC
-,TRBV7-2,TRBJ1-2,-,11,CASSRLGGDTF,TGTGCCAGCAGCCGATTGGGGGGCGACACCTTC
TRBD2,TRBV9,TRBJ2-3,many,17,CASSVRREGLGADTQYF,TGTGCCAGCAGCGTGAGGCGGGAGGGCCTGGGAGCAGATACGCAGTATTTT
TRBD2,TRBV20-1,TRBJ2-1,-,14,CSASSGGAWNEQFF,TGCAGTGCTTCTAGCGGGGGAGCTTGGAATGAGCAGTTCTTC
TRBD1,TRBV20-1,TRBJ2-1,many,15,CSALRRTGGYSEQFF,TGCAGTGCCCTCCGAAGGACAGGGGGCTATAGTGAGCAGTTCTTC
-,TRBV12-5,TRBJ1-2,many,21,CASGLVAARVGAYTWGYGYTF,TGTGCTAGTGGTTTGGTAGCCGCCAGGGTAGGGGCTTATACTTGGGGCTATGGCTACACCTTC
TRBD1,TRBV30,TRBJ2-7,many,12,CAWRGTAYEQYF,TGTGCCTGGAGGGGGACAGCCTACGAGCAGTACTTC
TRBD1,TRBV10-1,TRBJ1-5,many,15,CASSDGTGISQPQHF,TGCGCCAGCAGTGACGGGACAGGGATAAGTCAGCCCCAGCATTTT
-,TRBV28,TRBJ1-2,-,14,CASSPGTNLYGYTF,TGTGCCAGCAGTCCCGGGACAAACCTCTATGGCTACACCTTC
-,TRBV20-1,TRBJ1-2,many,15,CSAPDPGGRSYGYTF,TGCAGTGCCCCCGATCCCGGGGGGCGTTCTTATGGCTACACCTTC
TRBD2,TRBV7-9,TRBJ2-1,-,20,CASSSIKPEAGGRAYNEQFF,TGTGCCAGCAGCTCAATTAAACCCGAGGCGGGGGGACGCGCCTACAATGAGCAGTTCTTC
TRBD2,TRBV7-2,TRBJ2-1,-,15,CASSLGREGPFAQFF,TGTGCCAGCAGCTTAGGACGGGAGGGCCCTTTTGCGCAGTTCTTC
-,TRBV11-3,TRBJ1-2,many,11,CASSLGRAYTF,TGTGCCAGCAGCTTAGGGAGGGCCTACACCTTC
-,TRBV20-1,TRBJ1-5,many,16,CSARPSRGRGNQPQHF,TGCAGTGCTAGGCCATCTCGTGGACGGGGCAATCAGCCCCAGCATTTT
-,TRBV11-3,TRBJ2-2,many,15,CASSPGEAGTGELFF,TGTGCCAGCAGCCCGGGAGAAGCGGGCACCGGGGAGCTGTTTTTT
TRBD1,TRBV7-9,TRBJ1-2,many,15,CASSLATGANYGYPF,TGTGCCAGCAGCTTAGCTACAGGGGCCAACTATGGCTACCCCTTC
-,TRBV11-2,TRBJ2-1,-,12,CASSLGPNAQFF,TGTGCCAGCAGCTTAGGGCCCAATGCGCAGTTCTTC
-,TRBV24-1,TRBJ1-6,-,11,CAAPRNSPLHF,TGTGCCGCCCCCCGAAATTCACCCCTCCACTTT
TRBD2,TRBV6-1,TRBJ2-7,many,17,CASKSRPWSSGPQEQYF,TGTGCCAGCAAGAGTCGCCCATGGTCTAGCGGCCCTCAAGAGCAGTACTTC
-,TRBV11-2,TRBJ1-2,few,11,CASSRDFGSTF,TGTGCCAGTTCCCGGGACTTTGGCTCCACCTTC
TRBD1,TRBV29-1,TRBJ1-2,-,13,CSVYRGPNYGYTF,TGCAGCGTTTACAGGGGCCCTAACTATGGCTACACCTTC
TRBD2,TRBV11-2,TRBJ2-3,-,16,CASSSRLGLAGDTQYF,TGTGCCAGCAGCTCCCGACTTGGACTAGCGGGAGATACGCAGTATTTT
TRBD2,TRBV19,TRBJ2-3,many,16,CASSIDSGGAGDTQYF,TGTGCCAGTAGTATCGATAGCGGGGGGGCCGGGGATACGCAGTATTTT
TRBD2,TRBV5-6,TRBJ2-7,-,15,CANSRGLAGSYEQYF,TGTGCCAACAGCCGAGGACTAGCCGGCTCCTACGAGCAGTACTTC